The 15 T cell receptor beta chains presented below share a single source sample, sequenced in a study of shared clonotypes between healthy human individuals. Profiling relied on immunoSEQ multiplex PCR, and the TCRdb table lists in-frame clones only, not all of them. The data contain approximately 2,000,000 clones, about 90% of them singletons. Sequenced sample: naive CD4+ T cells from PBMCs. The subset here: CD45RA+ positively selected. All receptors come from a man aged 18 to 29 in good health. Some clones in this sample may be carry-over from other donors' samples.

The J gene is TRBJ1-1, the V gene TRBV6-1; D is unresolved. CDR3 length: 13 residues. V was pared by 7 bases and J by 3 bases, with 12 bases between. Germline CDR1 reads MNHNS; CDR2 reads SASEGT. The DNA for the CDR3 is TGTGCCAGCACCGAAATTCAGGACACTGAAGCTTTCTTT. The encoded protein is CASTEIQDTEAFF.

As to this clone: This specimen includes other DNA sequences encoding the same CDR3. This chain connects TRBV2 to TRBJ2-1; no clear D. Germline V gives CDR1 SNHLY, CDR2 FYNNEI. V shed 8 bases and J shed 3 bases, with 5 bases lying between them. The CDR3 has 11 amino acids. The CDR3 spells CASGNYNEQFF. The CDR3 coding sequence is TGTGCCAGCGGCAACTACAATGAGCAGTTCTTC.

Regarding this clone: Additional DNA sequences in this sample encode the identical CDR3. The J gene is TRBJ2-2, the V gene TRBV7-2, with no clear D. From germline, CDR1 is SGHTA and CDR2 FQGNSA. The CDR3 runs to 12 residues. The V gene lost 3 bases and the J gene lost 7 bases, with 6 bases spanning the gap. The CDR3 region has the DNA TGTGCCAGCAGCTTGCGGAGCGGGGAGCTGTTTTTT. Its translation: CASSLRSGELFF.

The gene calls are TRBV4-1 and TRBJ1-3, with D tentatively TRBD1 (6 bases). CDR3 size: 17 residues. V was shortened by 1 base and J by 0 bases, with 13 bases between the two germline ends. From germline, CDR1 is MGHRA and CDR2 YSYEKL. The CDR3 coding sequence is TGCGCCAGCAGCCAAGGAGCAGGGGCCCCCTCTGGAAACACCATATATTTT. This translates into CASSQGAGAPSGNTIYF.

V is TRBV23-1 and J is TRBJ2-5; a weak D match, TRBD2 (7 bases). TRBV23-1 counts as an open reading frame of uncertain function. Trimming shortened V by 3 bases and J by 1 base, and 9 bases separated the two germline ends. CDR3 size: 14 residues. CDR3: CASSHGGAQETQYF. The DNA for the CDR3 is TGCGCCAGCAGTCATGGGGGGGCCCAAGAGACCCAGTACTTC.

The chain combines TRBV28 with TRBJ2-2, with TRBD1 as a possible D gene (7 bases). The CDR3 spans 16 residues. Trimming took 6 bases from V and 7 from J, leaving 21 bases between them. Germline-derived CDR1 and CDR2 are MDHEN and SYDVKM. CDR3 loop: CASRRPSGGRVGELFF. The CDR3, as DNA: TGTGCCAGCAGAAGACCCTCAGGGGGGCGCGTCGGGGAGCTGTTTTTT.

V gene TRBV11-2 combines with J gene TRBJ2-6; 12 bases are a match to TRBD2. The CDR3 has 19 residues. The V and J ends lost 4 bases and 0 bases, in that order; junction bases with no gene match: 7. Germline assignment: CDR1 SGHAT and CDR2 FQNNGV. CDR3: CASSSPGLAGHSGANVLTF. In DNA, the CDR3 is TGTGCCAGCAGCTCCCCGGGACTAGCGGGCCACTCTGGGGCCAACGTCCTGACTTTC.

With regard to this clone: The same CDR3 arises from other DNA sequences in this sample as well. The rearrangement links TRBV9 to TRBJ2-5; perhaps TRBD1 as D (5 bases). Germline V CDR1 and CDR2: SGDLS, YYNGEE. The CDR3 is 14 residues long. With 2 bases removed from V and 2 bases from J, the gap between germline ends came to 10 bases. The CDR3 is CASSVEAGQETQYF. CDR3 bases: TGTGCCAGCAGCGTCGAGGCAGGGCAAGAGACCCAGTACTTC.

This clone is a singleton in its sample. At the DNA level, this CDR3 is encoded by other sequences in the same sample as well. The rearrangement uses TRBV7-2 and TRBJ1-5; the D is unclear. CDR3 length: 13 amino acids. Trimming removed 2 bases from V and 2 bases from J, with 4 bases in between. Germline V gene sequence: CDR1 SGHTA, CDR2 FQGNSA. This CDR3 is CASSLSRNQPQHF. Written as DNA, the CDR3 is TGTGCCAGCAGCTTATCACGCAATCAGCCCCAGCATTTT.

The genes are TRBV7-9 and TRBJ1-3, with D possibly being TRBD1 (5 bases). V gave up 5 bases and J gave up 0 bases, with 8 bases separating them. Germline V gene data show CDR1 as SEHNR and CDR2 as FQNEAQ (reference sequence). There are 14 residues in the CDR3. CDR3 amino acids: CASSRGTSGNTIYF. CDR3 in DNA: TGTGCCAGCAGCCGGGGGACCTCTGGAAACACCATATATTTT.

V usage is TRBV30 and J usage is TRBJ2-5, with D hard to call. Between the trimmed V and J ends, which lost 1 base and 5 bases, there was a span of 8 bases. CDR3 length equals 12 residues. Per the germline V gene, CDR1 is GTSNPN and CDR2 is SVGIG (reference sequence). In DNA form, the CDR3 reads TGTGCCTGGAGTGAAGGTTCGGAGACCCAGTACTTC. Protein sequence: CAWSEGSETQYF.

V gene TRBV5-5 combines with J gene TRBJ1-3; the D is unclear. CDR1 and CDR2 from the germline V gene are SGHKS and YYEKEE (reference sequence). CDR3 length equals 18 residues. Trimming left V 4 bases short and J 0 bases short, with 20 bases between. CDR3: CASSRAAATASSGNTIYF. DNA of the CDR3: TGTGCCAGCAGCCGGGCAGCCGCAACTGCTTCCTCTGGAAACACCATATATTTT.

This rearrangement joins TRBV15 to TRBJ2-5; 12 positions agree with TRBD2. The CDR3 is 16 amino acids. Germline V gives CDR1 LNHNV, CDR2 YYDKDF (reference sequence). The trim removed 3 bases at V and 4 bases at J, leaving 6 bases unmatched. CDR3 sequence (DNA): TGTGCCACCAGCAGGGTAGTGACTAGCGGGAGAGAGACCCAGTACTTC. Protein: CATSRVVTSGRETQYF.

CDR3 coding DNA: TGTGCCATCAGTGAGTCGACGGGCTGGGGTCTGAACACTGAAGCTTTCTTT. Its translation is CAISESTGWGLNTEAFF. The V call is TRBV10-3, the J call TRBJ1-1; D is ambiguous. CDR3 length equals 17 residues. Trimming removed 0 bases from V and 0 bases from J, with 14 bases in between. The V gene's germline CDR1 is ENHRY and CDR2 SYGVKD.

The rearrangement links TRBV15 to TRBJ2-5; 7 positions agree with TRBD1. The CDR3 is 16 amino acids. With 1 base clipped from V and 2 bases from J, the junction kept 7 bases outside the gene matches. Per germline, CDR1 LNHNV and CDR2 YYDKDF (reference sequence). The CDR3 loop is CATSRASAGGQETQYF. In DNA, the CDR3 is TGTGCCACCAGCAGAGCCTCCGCAGGGGGTCAAGAGACCCAGTACTTC.